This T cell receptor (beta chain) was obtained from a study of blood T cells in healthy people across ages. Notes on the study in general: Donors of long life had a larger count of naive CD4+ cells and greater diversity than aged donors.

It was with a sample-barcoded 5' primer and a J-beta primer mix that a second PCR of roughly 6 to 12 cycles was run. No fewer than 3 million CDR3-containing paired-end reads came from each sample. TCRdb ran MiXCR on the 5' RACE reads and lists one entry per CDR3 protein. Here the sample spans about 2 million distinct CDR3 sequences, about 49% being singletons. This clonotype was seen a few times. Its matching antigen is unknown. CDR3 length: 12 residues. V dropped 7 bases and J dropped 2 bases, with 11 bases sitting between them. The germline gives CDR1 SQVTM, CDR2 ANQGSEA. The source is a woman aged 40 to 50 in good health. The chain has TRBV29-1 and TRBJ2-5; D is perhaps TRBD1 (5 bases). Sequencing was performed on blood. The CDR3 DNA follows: TGCAGCGGCCTCAGGGCTCAAGAGACCCAGTACTTC. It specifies CSGLRAQETQYF.